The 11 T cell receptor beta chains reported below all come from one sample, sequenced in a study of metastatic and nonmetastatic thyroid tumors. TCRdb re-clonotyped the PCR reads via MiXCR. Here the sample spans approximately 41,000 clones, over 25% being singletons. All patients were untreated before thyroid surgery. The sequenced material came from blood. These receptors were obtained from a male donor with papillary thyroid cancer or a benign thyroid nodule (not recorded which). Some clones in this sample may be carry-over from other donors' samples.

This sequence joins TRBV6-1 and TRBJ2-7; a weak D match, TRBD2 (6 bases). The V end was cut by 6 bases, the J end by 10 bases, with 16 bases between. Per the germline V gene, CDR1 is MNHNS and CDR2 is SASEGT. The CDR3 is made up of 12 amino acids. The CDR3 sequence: CASREGRQNQYF. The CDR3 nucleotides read TGTGCCAGCAGGGAGGGTCGTCAAAACCAGTACTTC.

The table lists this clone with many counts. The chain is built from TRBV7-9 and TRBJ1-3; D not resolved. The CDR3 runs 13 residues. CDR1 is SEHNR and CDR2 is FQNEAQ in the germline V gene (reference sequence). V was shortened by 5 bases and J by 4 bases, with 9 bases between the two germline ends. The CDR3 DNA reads TGTGCCAGCAGCCCCCCGACCGGAAACACCATATATTTT. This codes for CASSPPTGNTIYF.

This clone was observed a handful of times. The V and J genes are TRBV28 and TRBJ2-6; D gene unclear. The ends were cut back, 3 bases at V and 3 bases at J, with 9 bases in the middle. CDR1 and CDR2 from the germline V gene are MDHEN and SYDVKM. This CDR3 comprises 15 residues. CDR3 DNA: TGTGCCAGCAGTTTTGCGTCGGATGGGGCCAACGTCCTGACTTTC. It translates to CASSFASDGANVLTF.

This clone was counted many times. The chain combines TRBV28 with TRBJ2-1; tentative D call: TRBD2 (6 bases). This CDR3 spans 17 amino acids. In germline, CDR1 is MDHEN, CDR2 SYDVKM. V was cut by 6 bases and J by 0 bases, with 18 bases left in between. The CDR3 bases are TGTGCCAGCAGCCCTCCCGCGGCAGCGGGCTCCTACAATGAGCAGTTCTTC. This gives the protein CASSPPAAAGSYNEQFF. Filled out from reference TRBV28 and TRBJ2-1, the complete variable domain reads DVKVTQSSRYLVKRTGEKVFLECVQDMDHENMFWYRQDPGLGLRLIYFSYDVKMKEKGDIPEGYSVSREKKERFSLILESASTNQTSMYLCASSPPAAAGSYNEQFFGPGTRLTVL.

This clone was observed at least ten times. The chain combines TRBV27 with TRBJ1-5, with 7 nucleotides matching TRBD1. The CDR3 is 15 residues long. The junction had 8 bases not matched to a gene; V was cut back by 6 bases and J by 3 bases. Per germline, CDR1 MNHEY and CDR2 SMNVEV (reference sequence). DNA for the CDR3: TGTGCCAGCAGCGGGACAGCGAATTTCAATCAGCCCCAGCATTTT. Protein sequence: CASSGTANFNQPQHF.

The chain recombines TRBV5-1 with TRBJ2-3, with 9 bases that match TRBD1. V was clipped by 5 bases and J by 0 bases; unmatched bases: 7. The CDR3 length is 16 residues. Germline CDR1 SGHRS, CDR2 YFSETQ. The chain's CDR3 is CASSLRQGGSTDTQYF. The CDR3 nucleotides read TGCGCCAGCAGTCTGAGACAGGGGGGGAGCACAGATACGCAGTATTTT.

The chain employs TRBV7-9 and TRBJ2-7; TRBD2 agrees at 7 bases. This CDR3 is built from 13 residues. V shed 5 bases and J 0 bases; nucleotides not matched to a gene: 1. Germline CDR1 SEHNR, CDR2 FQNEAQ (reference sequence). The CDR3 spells CASSRGSSYEQYF. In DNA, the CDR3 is TGTGCCAGCAGCCGCGGGAGCTCCTACGAGCAGTACTTC.

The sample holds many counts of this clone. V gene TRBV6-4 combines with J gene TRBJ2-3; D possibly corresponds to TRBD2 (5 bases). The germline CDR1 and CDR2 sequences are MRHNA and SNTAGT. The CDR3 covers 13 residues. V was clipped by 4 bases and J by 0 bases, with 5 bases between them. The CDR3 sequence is CASSGGSTDTQYF. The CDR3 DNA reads TGTGCCAGCAGTGGCGGGAGCACAGATACGCAGTATTTT.

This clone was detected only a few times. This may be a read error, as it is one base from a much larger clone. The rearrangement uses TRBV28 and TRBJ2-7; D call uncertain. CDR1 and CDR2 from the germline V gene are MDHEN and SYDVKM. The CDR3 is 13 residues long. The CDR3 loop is CASTGRSPYEQYF. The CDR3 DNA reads TGTGCCAGCACTGGGCGCTCGCCCTACGAGCAATACTTC.

CDR3 sequence reads: CASARGGESSYEQYF. In nucleotides, the CDR3 is TGTGCCAGCGCCCGGGGGGGGGAAAGCTCCTACGAGCAGTACTTC. The rearrangement links TRBV9 to TRBJ2-7; 8 bases map to TRBD2. Unmatched junction bases numbered 9, after V lost 7 bases and J lost 0 bases. The CDR3 has 15 amino acids. From germline, CDR1 is SGDLS and CDR2 YYNGEE. The variable domain in full, completed from reference TRBV9 and TRBJ2-7, reads DSGVTQTPKHLITATGQRVTLRCSPRSGDLSVYWYQQSLDQGLQFLIQYYNGEERAKGNILERFSAQQFPDLHSELNLSSLELGDSALYFCASARGGESSYEQYFGPGTRLTVT.

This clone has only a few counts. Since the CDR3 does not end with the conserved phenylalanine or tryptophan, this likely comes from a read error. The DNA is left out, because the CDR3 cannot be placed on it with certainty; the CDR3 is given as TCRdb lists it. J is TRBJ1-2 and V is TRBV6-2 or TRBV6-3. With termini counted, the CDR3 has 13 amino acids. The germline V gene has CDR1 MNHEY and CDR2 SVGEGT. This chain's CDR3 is CASSSKTPYGYTL.